This T cell receptor (beta chain) was sequenced during a study of glioma-infiltrating T cells after dendritic cell vaccination. Study in general: Dendritic cell vaccination trial patients had either newly diagnosed or recurrent glioblastoma. The study's findings and limits: Complete blood and tumor specimen sets were limited to few patients.

Primers: 60 V beta forward and 13 J beta reverse. Data came from immunoSEQ multiplex PCR; TCRdb stores just in-frame clones and leaves some out. The sample has just over 95,000 clones; roughly three quarters are singletons. Concerning this clone: Antigen: not known.

Germline loops: CDR1 SGHRS, CDR2 YFSETQ. The CDR3 length is 17 residues. J was trimmed by 4 bases and V by 2 bases; bases with no gene match: 7. The source is a human donor with glioblastoma. This chain uses TRBV5-1 with TRBJ2-5; 14 nucleotides match TRBD2. The sample here was blood, taken before dendritic cell vaccination. CDR3 nucleotides: TGCGCCAGCAGCTTCGGCGGGACTAGCGGGGGCCTAGAGACCCAGTACTTC. This translates into CASSFGGTSGGLETQYF.